The T cell receptor (beta chain) described here comes from a study of T cells in Graves' hyperthyroidism and ophthalmopathy. The investigators amplified TCR beta CDR3 regions from RNA transcripts. In the first-round RT-PCR of the TCR CDR3, the HTBI primer set was used. A single record per CDR3 protein comes from TCRdb applying MiXCR to the multiplex PCR reads. Counted here are around 350,000 distinct CDR3 sequences, approximately 20% occurring once; the ten biggest clones make up about 3.5%. V was cut by 9 bases and J by 2 bases, with 13 bases left in between. The CDR3 extends over 13 amino acids. CDR1 is SNHLY and CDR2 is FYNNEI in the germline V gene. Study conclusions and caveats: Using 13 V-J features, a model discriminated ophthalmopathy from stable hyperthyroidism.

This clonotype was found many times. Its target is not known. Sequenced sample: blood. This TCR came from a woman between 18 and 30 years old with Graves' hyperthyroidism. The chain is built from TRBV2 and TRBJ2-5; D not certain. The chain's CDR3 is CASHYDWQETQYF. For the CDR3, the DNA is TGTGCCAGTCACTACGACTGGCAAGAGACCCAGTACTTC.